These 20 T cell receptor beta chains share one sample of origin, sequenced in a study of blood T cell repertoires in COVID-19. Clones were sequenced by immunoSEQ multiplex PCR, and TCRdb holds only the in-frame ones, with some missing. The sample lists over 400,000 clones, roughly nine tenths occurring once. The sequenced material came from PBMCs or T cells enriched from blood (not recorded which). Receptors were obtained from a woman aged 60-70 years who had recovered from COVID-19.

This clone was counted once. V is TRBV7-6 and J is TRBJ2-7; weak D call: TRBD2 (6 bases). This CDR3 is built from 16 residues. Germline CDR1 SGHVS, CDR2 FNYEAQ. V lost 1 base to trimming and J lost 2 bases, with 15 bases between them. The CDR3 spells CASSLDSGEFPYEQYF. The DNA for the CDR3 is TGTGCCAGCAGCTTAGATAGCGGAGAATTTCCCTACGAGCAGTACTTC. The complete variable domain, with remaining parts taken from reference TRBV7-6 and TRBJ2-7, reads GAGVSQSPRYKVTKRGQDVALRCDPISGHVSLYWYRQALGQGPEFLTYFNYEAQQDKSGLPNDRFSAERPEGSISTLTIQRTEQRDSAMYRCASSLDSGEFPYEQYFGPGTRLTVT.

In this sample, this clone turned up once. The genes are TRBV9 and TRBJ2-3; D is ambiguous. Germline CDR1 reads SGDLS; CDR2 reads YYNGEE. The CDR3 consists of 16 residues. Trimming cost V 1 base and J 2 bases, with 14 bases left between them. CDR3 nucleotides: TGTGCCAGCAGCGTACTAGATGGCGTCCACACAGATACGCAGTATTTT. As protein: CASSVLDGVHTDTQYF.

This clone came up a few times. The V gene is TRBV7-8, the J gene TRBJ1-5; D is undetermined. The CDR3 consists of 15 residues. V was trimmed by 2 bases and J by 1 base, leaving 9 bases between them. CDR1 and CDR2 from the germline V gene are SGHVS and FQNEAQ. Here the CDR3 DNA reads TGTGCCAGCAGCTTATTGCAGGCCAGCAATCAGCCCCAGCATTTT. Amino acids: CASSLLQASNQPQHF.

The rearrangement links TRBV7-9 to TRBJ2-1; 12 bases line up with TRBD2. The CDR3 has 18 amino acids. V was pared by 4 bases and J by 1 base, with 8 bases of the junction left unmatched. Germline V gene lookup returns CDR1 SEHNR and CDR2 FQNEAQ (reference sequence). The CDR3 sequence: CASSSTSGGPASYNEQFF. Written as DNA, the CDR3 is TGTGCCAGCAGCTCCACTAGCGGGGGGCCCGCTTCCTACAATGAGCAGTTCTTC.

The J gene is TRBJ2-6, the V gene TRBV2; D is perhaps TRBD1 (7 bases). Germline V CDR1 and CDR2: SNHLY, FYNNEI. V shed 7 bases and J shed 4 bases, with 17 bases lying between them. This CDR3 region has 16 residues. CDR3 bases: TGTGCCAGCACCCGAGAGGGGGCGGGGGGGGCCAACGTCCTGACTTTC. The encoded protein is CASTREGAGGANVLTF. The whole variable domain, remainder taken from reference TRBV2 and TRBJ2-6, is EPEVTQTPSHQVTQMGQEVILRCVPISNHLYFYWYRQILGQKVEFLVSFYNNEISEKSEIFDDQFSVERPDGSNFTLKIRSTKLEDSAMYFCASTREGAGGANVLTFGAGSRLTVL.

The chain has TRBV5-1 and TRBJ1-4; 7 bases are shared with TRBD1. This CDR3 spans 12 amino acids. Germline V gene lookup returns CDR1 SGHRS and CDR2 YFSETQ. The trim removed 4 bases at V and 8 bases at J, leaving 2 bases unmatched. Written as DNA, the CDR3 is TGCGCCAGCAGCCAGGGACAGGAAAAACTGTTTTTT. Its protein is CASSQGQEKLFF.

The rearrangement joins TRBV7-9 to TRBJ2-3, with 8 positions matching TRBD2. CDR1 SEHNR and CDR2 FQNEAQ come from the germline V gene (reference sequence). This CDR3 has 16 residues. V lost 1 base and J lost 2; bases outside the gene matches: 5. This CDR3 is CASSLGLAGNTDTQYF. The DNA for the CDR3 is TGTGCCAGCAGCTTAGGTTTAGCGGGGAACACAGATACGCAGTATTTT.

V and J are TRBV25-1 and TRBJ1-5, with D perhaps TRBD1 (6 bases). CDR1 is MGHDK and CDR2 is SYGVNS in the germline V gene. CDR3 size: 13 residues. Trimming removed 7 bases from V and 4 bases from J, with 11 bases in between. The CDR3 region is CASNGQTNQPQHF. The CDR3 DNA reads as TGTGCCAGCAATGGACAGACAAATCAGCCCCAGCATTTT.

The chain is built from TRBV6-5 and TRBJ1-2; D perhaps matches TRBD1 (5 bases). The V gene lost 7 bases and the J gene lost 8 bases, with 20 bases spanning the gap. CDR3 length: 14 amino acids. CDR1 MNHEY and CDR2 SVGAGI come from the germline V gene. The CDR3 DNA sequence: TGTGCCAGCACCCCCGGGGGATTTCGTTTAGGCTACACCTTC. The encoded protein is CASTPGGFRLGYTF.

This chain links TRBV6-4 with TRBJ1-1; tentative D call: TRBD1 (6 bases). Germline lookup yields CDR1 MRHNA and CDR2 SNTAGT. The ends were cut back, 3 bases at V and 4 bases at J, with 12 bases in the middle. This CDR3 region has 14 residues. The CDR3 loop is CASSEQGHGTEAFF. The CDR3 DNA sequence: TGTGCCAGCAGTGAGCAGGGGCACGGCACTGAAGCTTTCTTT.

This chain's CDR3 is CASFNQGNTEAFF. The CDR3 coding sequence is TGTGCCAGTTTTAACCAGGGGAACACTGAAGCTTTCTTT. The chain is built from TRBV19 and TRBJ1-1; TRBD1 might be the D (5 bases). V was clipped by 8 bases and J by 1 base, with 11 bases between them. The CDR3 runs to 13 residues. The germline CDR1 and CDR2 sequences are LNHDA and SQIVND (reference sequence). Based on the CDR3 plus reference TRBV19 and TRBJ1-1, the full variable domain is DGGITQSPKYLFRKEGQNVTLSCEQNLNHDAMYWYRQDPGQGLRLIYYSQIVNDFQKGDIAEGYSVSREKKESFPLTVTSAQKNPTAFYLCASFNQGNTEAFFGQGTRLTVV.

This chain links TRBV5-6 with TRBJ2-7; weak D call: TRBD2 (5 bases). The CDR3 runs 15 residues. V was cut by 5 bases and J by 3 bases, with 18 bases left in between. The V gene's germline CDR1 is SGHDT and CDR2 YYEEEE. This CDR3 is CASSPPGLRGYEQYV. The CDR3 region has the DNA TGTGCCAGCAGTCCCCCCGGTCTTCGGGGCTACGAGCAGTACGTC.

This sequence joins TRBV5-6 and TRBJ2-3, with 7 nucleotides matching TRBD1. Germline V gene data show CDR1 as SGHDT and CDR2 as YYEEEE. The V gene end was trimmed by 0 bases and the J gene end by 2 bases; junction bases not matched to a gene: 6. The length of the CDR3 is 16 residues. CDR3: CASSLGDRSFTDTQYF. CDR3 nucleotides: TGTGCCAGCAGCTTGGGGGACAGATCCTTCACAGATACGCAGTATTTT.

V usage is TRBV2 and J usage is TRBJ1-4; 9 bases line up with TRBD1. Trimming took 8 bases from V and 7 from J; bases not matched to a gene: 5. This CDR3 is 13 amino acids long. Germline V gives CDR1 SNHLY, CDR2 FYNNEI. The CDR3: CASEGQGTEKLFF. The CDR3 DNA follows: TGTGCCAGCGAGGGACAGGGTACTGAAAAACTGTTTTTT.

This clone was detected once. Germline and junction disagree at one end, which may indicate a read error. This chain connects TRBV4-1 to TRBJ1-3; no firm D call. The CDR3 consists of 14 residues. From germline, CDR1 is MGHRA and CDR2 YSYEKL. CDR3 DNA: TGCGCCAGCAGCCAAGATTGGGCTGGGAACACCATATATTTT. Encoded protein: CASSQDWAGNTIYF.

V is TRBV2 and J is TRBJ1-4, with no clear D. V was shortened by 8 bases and J by 1 base, with 8 bases between the two germline ends. Per germline, CDR1 SNHLY and CDR2 FYNNEI. This CDR3 is built from 13 residues. DNA of the CDR3: TGTGCCAGCCTGCAGTTAACTAATGAAAAACTGTTTTTT. Its protein product is CASLQLTNEKLFF.

CDR3 amino acids: CASSQEVPSGGPFTPSGNTIYF. The CDR3 region has the DNA TGTGCCAGCAGCCAAGAAGTTCCCTCGGGGGGTCCCTTTACTCCTTCTGGAAACACCATATATTTT. The gene calls are TRBV3-1 (or the pseudogene TRBV3-2) and TRBJ1-3; D is perhaps TRBD1 (5 bases). The CDR3 runs 22 residues. The V end was cut by 0 bases, the J end by 1 base, with 28 bases between. Germline-derived CDR1 and CDR2 are LGHDT and YNNKEL (reference sequence).

This chain joins TRBV5-6 and TRBJ2-3, with D perhaps matching TRBD1 (6 bases). This CDR3 contains 13 residues. Per the germline V gene, CDR1 is SGHDT and CDR2 is YYEEEE. V dropped 6 bases and J dropped 0 bases, with 8 bases sitting between them. The CDR3 DNA sequence: TGTGCCAGCAAGGGACAAAGCACAGATACGCAGTATTTT. This gives the protein CASKGQSTDTQYF.

For this clone: This sample includes further DNA sequences coding for the same CDR3. This rearrangement joins TRBV5-1 to TRBJ1-1; 8 bases agree with TRBD1. The junction had 6 bases not matched to a gene; V was cut back by 4 bases and J by 4 bases. CDR1 and CDR2 (germline): SGHRS, YFSETQ. The CDR3 has 14 residues. In nucleotides, the CDR3 is TGCGCCAGCAGCCTAGGGACAGGTGGCACTGAAGCTTTCTTT. Its translation is CASSLGTGGTEAFF.

This chain connects TRBV19 to TRBJ2-3; 10 positions match TRBD1. Per the germline V gene, CDR1 is LNHDA and CDR2 is SQIVND (reference sequence). V trimming: 5 bases; J trimming: 3 bases; junction bases outside the gene matches: 5. This CDR3 spans 15 amino acids. CDR3 region: CASSEGQGFTDTQYF. The CDR3 coding sequence is TGTGCCAGTAGTGAGGGACAGGGGTTTACAGATACGCAGTATTTT.